The clone carrying this TCR beta chain appeared once. Its antigen is currently unknown. This specimen comes from a study of OX40 agonist ivuxolimab in advanced cancers. Study details: Across the patients, intravenous ivuxolimab was delivered every 2 weeks at 0.01 to 10 mg/kg. Enrollees could have had prior anti-PD-1, anti-PD-L1 or anti-CTLA-4 therapy, which about 42% had received. Overall study results and limits: It was not determined which antigens were specifically recognized by the peripheral T cells that had undergone clonal expansion. Among the nonresponders, some also had low normalized T-cell clonal expansion.

TCRdb keeps only in-frame clones here, not all; method: immunoSEQ multiplex PCR. The sample lists about 70,000 clones; about nine tenths were seen once. This CDR3 has 14 residues. Trimming pared 6 bases from V and 7 bases from J, leaving 15 bases between. Germline-derived CDR1 and CDR2 are SEHNR and FQNEAQ (reference sequence). The source was CD4+ or CD8+ T cells sorted from blood, collected in a trial of the OX40 agonist ivuxolimab. This receptor was taken from an adult with an advanced solid tumor such as melanoma, head and neck, liver or kidney cancer. The rearrangement uses TRBV7-9 and TRBJ1-4; D is uncertain. The CDR3 DNA sequence: TGTGCCAGCAGTCCTTTGGCGCGGGGTGAAAAACTGTTTTTT. It translates to CASSPLARGEKLFF.